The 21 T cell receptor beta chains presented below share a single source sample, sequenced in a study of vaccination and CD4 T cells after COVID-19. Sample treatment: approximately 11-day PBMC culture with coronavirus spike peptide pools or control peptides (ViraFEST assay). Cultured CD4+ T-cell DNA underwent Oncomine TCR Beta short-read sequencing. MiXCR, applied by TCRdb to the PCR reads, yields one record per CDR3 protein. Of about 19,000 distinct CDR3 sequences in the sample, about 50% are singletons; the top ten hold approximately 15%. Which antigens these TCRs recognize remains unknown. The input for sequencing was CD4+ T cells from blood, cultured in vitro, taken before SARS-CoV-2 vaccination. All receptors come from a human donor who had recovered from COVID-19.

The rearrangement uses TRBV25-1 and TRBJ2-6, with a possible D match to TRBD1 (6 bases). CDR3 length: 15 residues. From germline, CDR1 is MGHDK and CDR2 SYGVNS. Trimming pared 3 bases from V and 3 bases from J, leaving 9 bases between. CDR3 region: CASSDTGHGANVLTF. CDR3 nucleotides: TGTGCCAGCAGTGATACAGGGCATGGGGCCAACGTCCTGACTTTC.

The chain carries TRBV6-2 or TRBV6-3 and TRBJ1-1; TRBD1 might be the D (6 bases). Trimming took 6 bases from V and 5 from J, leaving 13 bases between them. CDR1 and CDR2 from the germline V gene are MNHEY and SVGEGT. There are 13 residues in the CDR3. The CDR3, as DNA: TGTGCCAGCAGCACAGGGCCGTGGACTGAAGCTTTCTTT. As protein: CASSTGPWTEAFF.

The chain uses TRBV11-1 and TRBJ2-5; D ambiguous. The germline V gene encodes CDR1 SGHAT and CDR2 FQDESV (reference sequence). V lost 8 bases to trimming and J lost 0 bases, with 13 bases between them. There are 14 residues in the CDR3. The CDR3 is CASQLVRNQETQYF. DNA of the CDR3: TGTGCCAGCCAGCTGGTCAGGAACCAAGAGACCCAGTACTTC.

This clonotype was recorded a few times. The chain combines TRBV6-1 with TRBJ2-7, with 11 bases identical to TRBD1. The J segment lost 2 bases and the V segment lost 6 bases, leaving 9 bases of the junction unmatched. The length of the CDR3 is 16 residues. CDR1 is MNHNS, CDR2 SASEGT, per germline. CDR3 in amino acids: CASSQTGQGATYEQYF. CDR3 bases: TGTGCCAGCAGCCAAACTGGACAGGGGGCTACCTACGAGCAGTACTTC.

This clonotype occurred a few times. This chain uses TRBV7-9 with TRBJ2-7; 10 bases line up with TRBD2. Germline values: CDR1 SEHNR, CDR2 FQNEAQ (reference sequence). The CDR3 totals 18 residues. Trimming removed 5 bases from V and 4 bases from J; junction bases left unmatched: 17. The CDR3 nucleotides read TGTGCCAGCAGCCCCACCGGGACTAGCGTCTTAGAGGGGTACGAGCAGTACTTC. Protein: CASSPTGTSVLEGYEQYF.

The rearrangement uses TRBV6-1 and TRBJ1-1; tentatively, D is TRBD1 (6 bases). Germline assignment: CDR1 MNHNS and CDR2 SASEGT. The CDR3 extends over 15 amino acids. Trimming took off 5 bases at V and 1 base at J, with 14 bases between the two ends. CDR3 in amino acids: CASSRNGGANTEAFF. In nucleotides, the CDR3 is TGTGCCAGCAGTAGGAACGGGGGGGCGAACACTGAAGCTTTCTTT.

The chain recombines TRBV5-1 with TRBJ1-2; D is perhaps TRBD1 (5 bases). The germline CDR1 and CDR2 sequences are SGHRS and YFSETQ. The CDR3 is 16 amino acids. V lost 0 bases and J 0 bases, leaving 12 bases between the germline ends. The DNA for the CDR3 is TGCGCCAGCAGCTTGGGAGGGGTGAACGCTAACTATGGCTACACCTTC. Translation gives CASSLGGVNANYGYTF.

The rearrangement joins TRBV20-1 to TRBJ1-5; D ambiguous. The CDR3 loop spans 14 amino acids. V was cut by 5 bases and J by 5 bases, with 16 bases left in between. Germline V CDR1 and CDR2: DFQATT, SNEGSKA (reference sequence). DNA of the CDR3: TGCAGTGCTGGCCGATACCGCGGGCATCAGCCCCAGCATTTT. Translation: CSAGRYRGHQPQHF.

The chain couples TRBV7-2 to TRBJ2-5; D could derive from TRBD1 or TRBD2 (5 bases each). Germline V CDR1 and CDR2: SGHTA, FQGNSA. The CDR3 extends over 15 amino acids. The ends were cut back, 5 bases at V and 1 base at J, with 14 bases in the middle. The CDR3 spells CASSTRRDLQETQYF. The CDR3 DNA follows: TGTGCCAGCAGCACCCGACGGGACCTCCAAGAGACCCAGTACTTC.

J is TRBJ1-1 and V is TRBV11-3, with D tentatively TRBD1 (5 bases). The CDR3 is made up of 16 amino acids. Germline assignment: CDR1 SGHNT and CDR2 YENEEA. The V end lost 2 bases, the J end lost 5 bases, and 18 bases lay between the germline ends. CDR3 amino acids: CASSLRRTQGGTEAFF. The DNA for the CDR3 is TGTGCCAGCAGCTTAAGGAGGACGCAGGGAGGTACTGAAGCTTTCTTT.

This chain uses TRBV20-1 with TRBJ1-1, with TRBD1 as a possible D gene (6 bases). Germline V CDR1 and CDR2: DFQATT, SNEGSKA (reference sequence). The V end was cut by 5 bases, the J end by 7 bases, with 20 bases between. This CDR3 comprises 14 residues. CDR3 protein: CSAGAGWGGGEAFF. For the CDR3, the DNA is TGCAGTGCTGGCGCAGGGTGGGGGGGCGGTGAAGCTTTCTTT.

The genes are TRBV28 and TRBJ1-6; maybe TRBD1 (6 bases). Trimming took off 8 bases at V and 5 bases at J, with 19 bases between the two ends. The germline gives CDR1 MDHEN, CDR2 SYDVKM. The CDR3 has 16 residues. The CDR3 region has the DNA TGTGCCAGCTGGGAGGGGCAGGGGACCAATAATTCACCCCTCCACTTT. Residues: CASWEGQGTNNSPLHF. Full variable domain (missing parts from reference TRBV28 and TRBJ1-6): DVKVTQSSRYLVKRTGEKVFLECVQDMDHENMFWYRQDPGLGLRLIYFSYDVKMKEKGDIPEGYSVSREKKERFSLILESASTNQTSMYLCASWEGQGTNNSPLHFGNGTRLTVT.

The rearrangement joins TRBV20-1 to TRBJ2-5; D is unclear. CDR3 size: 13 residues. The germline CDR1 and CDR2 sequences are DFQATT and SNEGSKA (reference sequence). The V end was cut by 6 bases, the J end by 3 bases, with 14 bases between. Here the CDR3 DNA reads TGCAGTGCCTTCCGGAGTGGAGAAGAGACCCAGTACTTC. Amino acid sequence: CSAFRSGEETQYF.

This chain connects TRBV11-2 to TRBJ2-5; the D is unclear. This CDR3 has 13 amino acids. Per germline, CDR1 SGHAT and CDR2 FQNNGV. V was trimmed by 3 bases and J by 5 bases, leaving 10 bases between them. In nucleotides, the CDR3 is TGTGCCAGCAGCTTTAACTCGGTGGAGACCCAGTACTTC. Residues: CASSFNSVETQYF.

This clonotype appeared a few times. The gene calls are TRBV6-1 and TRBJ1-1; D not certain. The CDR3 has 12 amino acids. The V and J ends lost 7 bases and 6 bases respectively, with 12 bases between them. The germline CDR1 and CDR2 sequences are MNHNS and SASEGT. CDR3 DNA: TGTGCCAGCACTCACAAGGTGGCTGAAGCTTTCTTT. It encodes CASTHKVAEAFF.

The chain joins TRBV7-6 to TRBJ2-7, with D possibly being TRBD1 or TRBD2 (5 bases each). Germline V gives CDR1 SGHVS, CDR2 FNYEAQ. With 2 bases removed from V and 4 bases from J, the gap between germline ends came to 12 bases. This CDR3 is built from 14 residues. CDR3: CASSLQEGKYEQYF. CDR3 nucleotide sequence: TGTGCCAGCAGCTTACAAGAGGGGAAGTACGAGCAGTACTTC. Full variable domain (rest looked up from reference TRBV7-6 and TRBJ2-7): GAGVSQSPRYKVTKRGQDVALRCDPISGHVSLYWYRQALGQGPEFLTYFNYEAQQDKSGLPNDRFSAERPEGSISTLTIQRTEQRDSAMYRCASSLQEGKYEQYFGPGTRLTVT.

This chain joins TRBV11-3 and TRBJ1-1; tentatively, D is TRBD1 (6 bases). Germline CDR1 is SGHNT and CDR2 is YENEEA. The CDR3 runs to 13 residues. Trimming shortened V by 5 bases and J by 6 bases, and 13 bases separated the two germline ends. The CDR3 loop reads CASSREQGAEAFF. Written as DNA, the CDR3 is TGTGCCAGCAGCCGGGAACAGGGTGCTGAAGCTTTCTTT.

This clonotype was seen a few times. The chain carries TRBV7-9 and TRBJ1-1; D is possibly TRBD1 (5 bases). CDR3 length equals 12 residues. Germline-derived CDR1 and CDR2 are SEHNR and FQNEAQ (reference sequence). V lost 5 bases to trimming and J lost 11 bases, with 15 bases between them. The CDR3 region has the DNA TGTGCCAGCAGCCCACCTCTTTCAGGGGCTTTCTTT. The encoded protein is CASSPPLSGAFF.

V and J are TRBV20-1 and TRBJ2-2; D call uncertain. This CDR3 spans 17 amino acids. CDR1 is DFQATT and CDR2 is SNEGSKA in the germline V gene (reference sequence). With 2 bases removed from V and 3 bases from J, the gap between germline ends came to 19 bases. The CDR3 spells CSARKTISPPYTGELFF. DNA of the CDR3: TGCAGTGCTAGAAAGACCATCTCCCCACCCTACACCGGGGAGCTGTTTTTT.

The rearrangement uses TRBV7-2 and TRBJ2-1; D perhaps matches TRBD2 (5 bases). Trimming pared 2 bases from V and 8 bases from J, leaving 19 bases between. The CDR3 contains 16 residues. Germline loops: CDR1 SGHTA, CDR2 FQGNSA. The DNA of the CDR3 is TGTGCCAGCAGCTTATTATTCCGGCGACCGGAGGATGAGCAGTTCTTC. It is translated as CASSLLFRRPEDEQFF.

CDR3 residues: CASSPIGGDGWGYGYTF. The CDR3 DNA follows: TGTGCCAGCAGCCCCATTGGGGGGGACGGTTGGGGCTATGGCTACACCTTC. The chain couples TRBV7-9 to TRBJ1-2; weak D call: TRBD1 (5 bases). V was pared by 5 bases and J by 4 bases, with 23 bases between. The CDR3 totals 17 residues. The germline V gene has CDR1 SEHNR and CDR2 FQNEAQ (reference sequence).